A selection of T cell receptor beta chains follows, all from one sample in a study of persistence of HIV-infected CD4 T cells. These receptors are not linked to any known antigen. The protocol was immunoSEQ multiplex PCR, while the TCRdb copy is restricted to in-frame clones and leaves out a portion. Among about 64,000 clones listed, about 69% were seen once. The source was CD4+ T cells sorted from PBMCs after approximately 19-hour stimulation, collected from a patient who received antiretroviral therapy. Receptors originate from an adult man with HIV who was CMV-seropositive. CDR3s include the opening cysteine and the closing phenylalanine or tryptophan. The order of the fields is D gene, clone size, J gene, V gene, CDR3 DNA, CDR3 protein. A D gene is named only where the DNA matches it firmly. The size entry is marked missing in some rows and otherwise reads once, few, many or a size class.

NA	NA	TRBJ1-2	TRBV6-5	TGTGCCAGCAGTTCGACGAGGGGTAGCGGCTACACCTTC	CASSSTRGSGYTF
TRBD1	NA	TRBJ2-1	TRBV24-1	TGTGCCACCAGTGAGGCCCTCAGGGGGCTCCCGAGGGAGCAGTTCTTC	CATSEALRGLPREQFF
NA	few	TRBJ1-1	TRBV7-2	TGTGCCAGCAGCCGCGGAGGGTCAAGCACTGAAGCTTTCTTT	CASSRGGSSTEAFF
NA	NA	TRBJ1-3	TRBV3-1/TRBV3-2	TGTGCCAGCAGCCAAGTCGCGAGCTCTGGAAACACCATATATTTT	CASSQVASSGNTIYF
NA	NA	TRBJ1-1	TRBV7-9	TGTGCCAGCACCGACACCGGGGGCACTGAAGCTTTCTTT	CASTDTGGTEAFF
NA	few	TRBJ1-6	TRBV25-1	TGTGCCAGCGCCGACAGAGGGAATTCACCCCTCCACTTT	CASADRGNSPLHF
TRBD1	once	TRBJ1-2	TRBV29-1	TGCAGCGTGGTCCTTGGGACAGGGACCTTAAACTATGGCTACACCTTC	CSVVLGTGTLNYGYTF
NA	NA	TRBJ1-1	TRBV7-9	TGTGCCAGCAGCTTAGCGATGGGCCCCGGGGATGAAGCTTTCTTT	CASSLAMGPGDEAFF
TRBD2	NA	TRBJ2-4	TRBV4-1	TGCGCCAGCAGTCCTCGACTAGCGGGGGCGCGAGCCAAAAACATTCAGTACTTC	CASSPRLAGARAKNIQYF
NA	NA	TRBJ2-1	TRBV9	TGTGCCAGCAGCTCCCGGACAGTGGGGGACAATGAGCAGTTCTTC	CASSSRTVGDNEQFF
TRBD1	NA	TRBJ1-5	TRBV5-3	TGTGCCAGAAGCTTTCGACAGGGGAATTGCCAGCCCCAGCATTTT	CARSFRQGNCQPQHF
NA	NA	TRBJ2-3	TRBV14	TGTGCCAGCAGCCGCCCCGGGCAGGCCCGCACAGATACGCAGTATTTT	CASSRPGQARTDTQYF
NA	NA	TRBJ1-5	TRBV2	TGTGCCAGCACCATCGGATTGTATCAGCCCCAGCATTTT	CASTIGLYQPQHF
TRBD1	NA	TRBJ1-2	TRBV29-1	TGCAGCGTGGACACCGGGACAGGGGGCCACTATGGCTACACCTTC	CSVDTGTGGHYGYTF
NA	NA	TRBJ2-1	TRBV3-1/TRBV3-2	TGTGCCAGTACAGGGTCCCATTACAATGAGCAGTTCTTC	CASTGSHYNEQFF
NA	NA	TRBJ2-1	TRBV19	TGTGCCAGTACCCTTACCCTCAGGGGAGACAATGAGCAGTTCTTC	CASTLTLRGDNEQFF
NA	NA	TRBJ1-2	TRBV2	TGTGCCAGCAGACCCCTTCCGGGACGGTTCTATGGCTACACCTTC	CASRPLPGRFYGYTF
NA	NA	TRBJ2-7	TRBV27	TGTGCCAGCAGTTCGAGGGGAAGACTAACCTACGAGCAGTACTTC	CASSSRGRLTYEQYF
NA	NA	TRBJ2-1	TRBV4-1	TGCGCCAGCAGCGTTTCCAACAATGAGCAGTTCTTC	CASSVSNNEQFF
NA	NA	TRBJ2-1	TRBV6-5	TGTGCCAGCAGTTACTCAACGGGCTACAATGAGCAGTTCTTC	CASSYSTGYNEQFF
NA	NA	TRBJ1-2	TRBV5-4	TGTGCCAGCAGTATAACCAGGGAGAGCTATGGCTACACCTTC	CASSITRESYGYTF
NA	NA	TRBJ2-2	TRBV5-1	TGCGCCAGCAGCTTGTCCAGCATGCCCGGGGAGCTGTTTTTT	CASSLSSMPGELFF
NA	once	TRBJ1-5	TRBV18	TGTGCCAGCTCACCACAGGAGGATCAGCCCCAGCATTTT	CASSPQEDQPQHF
TRBD1	NA	TRBJ1-5	TRBV7-6	TGTGCCAGCAGCCTAAGGGCAGGGGGTACCAATAGCAATCAGCCCCAGCATTTT	CASSLRAGGTNSNQPQHF
TRBD1	few	TRBJ1-5	TRBV28	TGTGCCAGCAGTTTAGGACAGGGGAGCAATCAGCCCCAGCATTTT	CASSLGQGSNQPQHF
NA	NA	TRBJ2-2	TRBV5-4	TGTGCCAGCAGCTTGTCGTTCGGGACGGGCACCGGGGAGCTGTTTTTT	CASSLSFGTGTGELFF
NA	NA	TRBJ1-2	TRBV29-1	TGCAGCGTTAACAGGGAAAGTGGCTACACCTTC	CSVNRESGYTF
NA	NA	TRBJ1-2	TRBV27	TGTGCCAGCAGTTTGCATGTCAGCTTAACCTATGGCTACACCTTC	CASSLHVSLTYGYTF
NA	few	TRBJ1-1	TRBV5-4	TGTGCCAGCAGCTCGGCTGTAAAGCACACTGAAGCTTTCTTT	CASSSAVKHTEAFF
NA	NA	TRBJ2-3	TRBV15	TGTGCCACCAGCAGAGATCGGGCGGGGCTAGGGTATTTT	CATSRDRAGLGYF
NA	once	TRBJ1-5	TRBV19	TGTGCCAGTAGTATAGATCCCGGGGATAGCAATCAGCCCCAGCATTTT	CASSIDPGDSNQPQHF
NA	NA	TRBJ1-2	TRBV10-3	TGTGCCATCAGTGAAACGGCAGGGGAAGGCTACACCTTC	CAISETAGEGYTF
NA	NA	TRBJ1-1	TRBV3-1/TRBV3-2	TGTGCCAGCAGCCTCGCGGGATACACTGAAGCTTTCTTT	CASSLAGYTEAFF
NA	NA	TRBJ1-2	TRBV7-9	TGTGCCAGCAGCTTACAGGGGAATGTAAATTCAGGCTACACCTTC	CASSLQGNVNSGYTF
NA	NA	TRBJ2-4	TRBV28	TGTGCCAGCAGTTTAGTGGGAAGCGCCAAAAACATTCAGTACTTC	CASSLVGSAKNIQYF
TRBD1	NA	TRBJ1-2	TRBV7-8	TGTGCCAGCAGCCCTCGTCCCGGGACAGGGAACTATGGCTACACCTTC	CASSPRPGTGNYGYTF
TRBD1	NA	TRBJ1-3	TRBV5-1	TGCGCCAGCAGCTATACCGGGACAGAGAACTCTGGAAACACCATATATTTT	CASSYTGTENSGNTIYF